One T cell receptor beta chain is described in this entry. Its antigen is unknown. One base away there is no much larger clone; base qualities are not given. This entry is derived from a study of shared clonotypes between healthy human individuals (dated by TCRdb to 2019 to 2021). About the investigation overall: A couple of women and a few men aged 18 to 49 years were included in the cohort. For each donor, CD4 naive and CD4 memory were each run on three plates, CD8 naive on two plates, and CD8 memory on one plate. The study deeply sequenced blood TCR repertoires of about 5 healthy adults to estimate repertoire size and the extent of clonotype sharing between individuals. Different laboratories and diverse techniques were used to prepare libraries and sequence TCR repertoires, to increase sequencing depth and limit assay-specific biases. Leukapheresis yielded between about 0.94 and 9.5 billion PBMCs per donor.

CD8 naive samples were CD45RO-negative cells positively selected for CCR7, giving a CD45RA+CCR7+ population that excluded TemRA cells. Healthy HIV-negative adults with no recently reported acute infections or vaccinations were included as donors. Every donor was a Caucasian adult residing in Nashville, Tennessee, USA. Blood was collected by leukapheresis, and PBMCs were isolated by Ficoll-Histopaque density gradient centrifugation and then cryopreserved in liquid nitrogen vapor phase. Analytical flow cytometry was used to check the purity and quantity of every magnetically sorted T cell population. Each sorted fraction had its genomic DNA isolated and then quantified by UV absorbance on a Nanodrop 2000c. Points the paper makes about the study in general: Sampling was restricted to blood, and TCR repertoires in tissue are likely to differ from TCR repertoires in blood. Higher generation probabilities were observed for clonotypes shared by all four sorted-subset donors than for non-shared clonotypes. Because the study included a small number of donors, the genetic and exposure-history diversity represented was limited. Pairwise subsampling indicated that sequencing depth was expected to affect the degree of clonotype sharing among donors. When a few donors were compared, the shared fraction of clonotypes was about 5.5% for naive CD4, around 4% for naive CD8, about 2.5% for memory CD4, and less than 0.5% for memory CD8. Naive subsets generally had larger estimated clonotype richness than memory subsets did. Rarefaction of sorted-subset datasets indicated incomplete sequencing despite the large sequencing depth.

The germline V gene encodes CDR1 MNHEY and CDR2 SMNVEV (reference sequence). From the cysteine through the phenylalanine, the CDR3 covers 13 amino acids. The kept DNA is CDR3 alone, 39 bases in frame from the first base. Trimming costs V 3 bases and J 5 bases, and their ends lie 7 bases apart. TCR CDR3 regions were amplified from genomic DNA by multiplex PCR using the deep immunoSEQ assay. Genomic DNA extracted from each cell subset was distributed evenly over all wells of several immunoSEQ 96-well plates, and each plate served as one replicate. For sorted subsets, 200 ng of genomic DNA, equivalent to some 30,000 T cell genomes, went into each replicate PCR. Purified libraries were measured with a Qubit 3.0 fluorometer, size-checked on a Bioanalyzer 2100, and measured again with the KAPA Library Quantification kit. A separate single-read 150-cycle Illumina NextSeq 550 flow cell was used to sequence each immunoSEQ 96-well plate. The study's own analysis went as follows. The immunoSEQ output contained only junctional sequences without quality scores, so filtering could not match that applied to full-length reads. To assign V/J genes and CDR3, sequences were annotated against IMGT germline references using PyIR, a Python wrapper for IgBLAST v1.9. Any read was removed if the V/J assignment was weak (E-value above 1e-6), the CDR3 was missing, or the read contained stop codons, out-of-frame junctions, or ambiguous translated residues. V3J clonotypes were defined by identical inferred V gene, J gene, and CDR3 amino acid sequence. Percentage overlap between repertoires was computed as shared unique clonotypes divided by the size of the smaller repertoire. Repertoire richness was assessed with RTK rarefaction, the Chao1 estimator, and Recon v2.1 estimates of unobserved clonotypes. Generation probabilities for all TCRbeta clonotypes obtained by the gDNA method from four donors were computed using OLGA. Here the immuneACCESS table is served through TCRdb, limited to in-frame sequences with V and J called. Missing clones are a known gap in these copies; in checked studies unresolved V genes cover under half, and the rest lacks a known reason. V and J calls and clone size are those listed in that table; D and trimming were worked out from the DNA. The sample includes 600,000 or so clones, with 85% to 95% observed a single time. The ten largest clones represent 0.11% of the sample.

Sequenced input: naive CD8+ T cells sorted from blood. The cell subset or site label here, explained by the study, means: CD45RA+CCR7+. The sequence is built from TRBV27 and TRBJ2-2; the D gene assignment is ambiguous. The TCR was taken from a woman under 40 in good health. CDR3 loop: CASSLMGTGELFF. The sequenced DNA: TGTGCCAGCAGTTTGATGGGGACCGGGGAGCTGTTTTTT.